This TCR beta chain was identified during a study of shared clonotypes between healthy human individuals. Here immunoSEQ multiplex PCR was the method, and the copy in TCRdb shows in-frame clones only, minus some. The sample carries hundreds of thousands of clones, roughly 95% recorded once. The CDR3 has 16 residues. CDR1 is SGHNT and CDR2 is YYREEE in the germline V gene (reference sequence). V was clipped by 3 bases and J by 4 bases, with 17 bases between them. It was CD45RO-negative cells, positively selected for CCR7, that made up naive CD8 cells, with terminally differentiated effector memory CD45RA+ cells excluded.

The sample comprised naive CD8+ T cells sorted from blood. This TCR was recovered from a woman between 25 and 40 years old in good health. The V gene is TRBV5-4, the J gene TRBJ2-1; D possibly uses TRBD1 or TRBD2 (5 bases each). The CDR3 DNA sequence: TGTGCCAGCAGCTATCCGGGACGGACACCTTACAATGAGCAGTTCTTC. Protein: CASSYPGRTPYNEQFF.